This TCR beta chain came from a study of blood T cells in healthy people across ages. Looking at the study overall: About one barcoded beta molecule per two T cells was captured by template switching.

The donors, all healthy, were Caucasians living in Russia, aged roughly 6 to 90. The authors ran a second PCR of 7 to 11 cycles using a sample-barcoded 5' primer and a J-beta primer mix. In TCRdb, the 5' RACE reads were re-called with MiXCR into one record per CDR3 protein. The sample has 710,000 or so distinct CDR3 sequences, roughly 32% seen once. Germline V lookup: CDR1 SGHRS, CDR2 YFSETQ. V dropped 0 bases and J dropped 4; count of bases not matched to a gene: 7. This CDR3 region has 16 residues. This clonotype was recorded once. Its antigen is as yet unknown. Findings and caveats of the study: Researchers said unsorted PBMCs prevented a conclusive naive versus antigen-experienced comparison. With donor CMV status unknown, expanded clonotype changes were possibly confounded.

Sequenced sample: blood. The sequence was obtained from a woman of 80 years or more in good health. This chain uses TRBV5-1 with TRBJ1-2; 9 bases are shared with TRBD1. The CDR3 DNA sequence: TGCGCCAGCAGCTTGGAGGGACAGGGAACATCCTATGGCTACACCTTC. Translation: CASSLEGQGTSYGYTF.